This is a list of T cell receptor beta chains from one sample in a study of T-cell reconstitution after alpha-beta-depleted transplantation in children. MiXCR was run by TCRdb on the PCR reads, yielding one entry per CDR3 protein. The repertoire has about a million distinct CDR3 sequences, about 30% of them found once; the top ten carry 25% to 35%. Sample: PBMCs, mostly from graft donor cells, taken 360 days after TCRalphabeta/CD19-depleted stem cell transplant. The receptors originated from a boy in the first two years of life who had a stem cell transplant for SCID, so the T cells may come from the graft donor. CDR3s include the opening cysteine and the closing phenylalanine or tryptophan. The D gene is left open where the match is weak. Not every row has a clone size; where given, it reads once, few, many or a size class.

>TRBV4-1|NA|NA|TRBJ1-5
CASSHYTRTAWGNQPQHF
TGCGCCAGCAGCCATTACACGCGGACCGCGTGGGGCAATCAGCCCCAGCATTTT
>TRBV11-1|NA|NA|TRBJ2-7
CASSFGQLEGEQYF
TGTGCCAGCAGCTTTGGACAGCTCGAGGGGGAGCAGTACTTC
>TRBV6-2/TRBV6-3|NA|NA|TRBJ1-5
CASRIRASNQPQHF
TGTGCCAGCAGGATCAGGGCGAGCAATCAGCCCCAGCATTTT
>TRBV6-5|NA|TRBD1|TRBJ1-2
CASSSKDRAFSGYTF
TGTGCCAGCAGTTCCAAGGACAGGGCTTTCTCTGGCTACACCTTC
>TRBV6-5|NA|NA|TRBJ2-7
CASSSVDRNYYEQYF
TGTGCCAGCAGTTCGGTTGACAGGAACTACTACGAGCAGTACTTC
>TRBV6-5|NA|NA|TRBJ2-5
CASRRADSAETQYF
TGTGCCAGCAGAAGAGCGGACTCTGCCGAGACCCAGTACTTC
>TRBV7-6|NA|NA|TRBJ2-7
CASSLYQGFEQYF
TGTGCCAGCAGCTTATATCAGGGATTCGAGCAGTACTTC
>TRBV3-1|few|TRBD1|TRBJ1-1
CASSQVGTDNTEAFF
TGTGCCAGCAGCCAAGTCGGGACAGACAACACTGAAGCTTTCTTT
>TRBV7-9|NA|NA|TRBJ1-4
CASSYAGYSNEKLFF
TGTGCCAGCAGCTACGCGGGGTACTCTAATGAAAAACTGTTTTTT
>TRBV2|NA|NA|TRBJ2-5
CASSELGGVETQYF
TGTGCCAGCAGCGAGCTAGGGGGAGTGGAGACCCAGTACTTC
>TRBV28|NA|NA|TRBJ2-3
CASSFVGGASTDTQYF
TGTGCCAGCAGTTTCGTCGGCGGGGCTAGCACAGATACGCAGTATTTT
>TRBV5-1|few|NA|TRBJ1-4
CASSPLPGRASTNEKLFF
TGCGCCAGCAGCCCACTCCCCGGGAGGGCCTCAACTAATGAAAAACTGTTTTTT
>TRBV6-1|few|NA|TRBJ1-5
CASMGQGRNSNQPQHF
TGTGCCAGCATGGGGCAGGGCCGAAATAGCAATCAGCCCCAGCATTTT
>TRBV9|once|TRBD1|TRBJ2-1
CASSADPGTGAGSSYNEQFF
TGTGCCAGCAGCGCAGACCCCGGGACAGGGGCTGGTAGCTCCTACAATGAGCAGTTCTTC
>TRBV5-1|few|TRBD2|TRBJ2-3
CASSLGRTSGGPTSTDTQYF
TGCGCCAGCAGCTTGGGAAGGACTAGCGGGGGCCCGACTAGCACAGATACGCAGTATTTT
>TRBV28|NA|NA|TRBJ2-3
CASISDPRPAGDTQYF
TGTGCCAGCATTTCCGATCCAAGGCCAGCGGGAGATACGCAGTATTTT